The sequence of this TCR beta chain was determined in a study of neurological immune-mediated disorders. General observations from the study: None of the CDR3 amino acid sequences in expanded clones turned up in more than one subject, which points to private repertoires in all groups. The highest TCR clonal expansion occurred in HTLV-1-associated myelopathy; multiple sclerosis fell below healthy controls.

Synthesis of cDNA was carried out by template-switch 5'RACE. The reaction used 10-nucleotide random UMIs. TCRdb reprocessed the 5' RACE reads with MiXCR, giving one entry per CDR3 protein. The sample lists tens of thousands of distinct CDR3 sequences, roughly 13% occurring once. At least ten counts were recorded for this clonotype. The antigen is undetermined. The sample's time point: longitudinal time-point 3. The unsorted libraries originated from 2 million PBMCs that had been stored at -80 C. Germline V gene lookup returns CDR1 SGHVS and CDR2 FQNEAQ. Trimming shortened V by 2 bases and J by 13 bases, and 12 bases separated the two germline ends. The CDR3 covers 12 residues.

The sequencing sample was made of PBMCs. The source of this sequence is a young man in good health. The chain joins TRBV7-8 to TRBJ2-1, with a tentative D call TRBD2 (6 bases). In DNA, the CDR3 is TGTGCCAGCAGCTTACCTCTAGCGCCCCAGTTCTTC. Its protein is CASSLPLAPQFF.